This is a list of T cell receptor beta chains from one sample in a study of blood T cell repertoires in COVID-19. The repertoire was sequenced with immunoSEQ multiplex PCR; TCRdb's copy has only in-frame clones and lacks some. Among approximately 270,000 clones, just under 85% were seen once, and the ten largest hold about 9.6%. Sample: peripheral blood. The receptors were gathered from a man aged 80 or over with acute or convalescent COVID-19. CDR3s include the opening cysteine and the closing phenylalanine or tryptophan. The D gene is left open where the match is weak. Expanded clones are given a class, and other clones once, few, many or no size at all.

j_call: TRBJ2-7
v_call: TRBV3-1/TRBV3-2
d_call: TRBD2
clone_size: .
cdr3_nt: TGTGCCAGCAGTTGGACTAGCGGGAGGGAGAAGCAGTACTTC
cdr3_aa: CASSWTSGREKQYF

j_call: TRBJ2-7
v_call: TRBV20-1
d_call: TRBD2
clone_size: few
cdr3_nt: TGCAGTGCTAGTCCTCCGGGACTAGCGGGAGGGCCTCACTACGAGCAGTACTTC
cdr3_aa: CSASPPGLAGGPHYEQYF

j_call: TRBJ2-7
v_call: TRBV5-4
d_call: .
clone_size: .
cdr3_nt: TGTGCCAGCAGCTTGGGCCCCGGGTCAGGGTACGAGCAGTACTTC
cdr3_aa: CASSLGPGSGYEQYF

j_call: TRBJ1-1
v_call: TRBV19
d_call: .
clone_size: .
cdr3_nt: TGTGCCAGTAGTGCTGTCAAAGAGGCTTTCTTT
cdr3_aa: CASSAVKEAFF

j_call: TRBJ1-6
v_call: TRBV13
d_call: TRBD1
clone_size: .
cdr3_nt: TGTGCCAGCAGCTTAAACAGGGGCTTCGGATCACCCCTCCACTTT
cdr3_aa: CASSLNRGFGSPLHF

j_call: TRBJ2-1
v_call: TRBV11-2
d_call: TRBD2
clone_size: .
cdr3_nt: TGTGCCAGCAGCTTAGGACTAGCGGGCGAGCAGTTCTTC
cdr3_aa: CASSLGLAGEQFF

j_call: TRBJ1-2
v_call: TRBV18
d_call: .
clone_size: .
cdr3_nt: TGTGCCAGCTCACTACTACAGGGTGGCTACACCTTC
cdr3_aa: CASSLLQGGYTF

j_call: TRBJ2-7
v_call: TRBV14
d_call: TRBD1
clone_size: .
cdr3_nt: TGTGCCAGCAGTCCGTCGGGACAGCCTCACCGCGGTTACGAGCAGTACTTC
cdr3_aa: CASSPSGQPHRGYEQYF

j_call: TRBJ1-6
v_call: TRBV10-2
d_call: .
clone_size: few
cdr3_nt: TGCGCCAGCAGACGGGGGGTCTTTAATAATTCACCCCTCCACTTT
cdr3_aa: CASRRGVFNNSPLHF

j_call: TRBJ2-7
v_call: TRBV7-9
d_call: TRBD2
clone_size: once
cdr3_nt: TGTGCCAGCAGCCCCCCTTCCGCTAGCGGGCCGGCCTACGAGCAGTACTTC
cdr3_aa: CASSPPSASGPAYEQYF

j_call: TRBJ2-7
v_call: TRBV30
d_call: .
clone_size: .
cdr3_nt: TGTGCCTGGAGTCTTCGGGGGACCTACGAGCAGTACTTC
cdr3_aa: CAWSLRGTYEQYF

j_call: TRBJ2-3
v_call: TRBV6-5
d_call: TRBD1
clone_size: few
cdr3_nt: TGTGCCAGCAGTCGACAGGGAAACACGCAGTATTTT
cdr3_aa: CASSRQGNTQYF

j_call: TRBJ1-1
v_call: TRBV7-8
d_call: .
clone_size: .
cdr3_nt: TGTGCCAGCAACTTCGGACTGATTAACACTGAAGCTTTCTTT
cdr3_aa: CASNFGLINTEAFF

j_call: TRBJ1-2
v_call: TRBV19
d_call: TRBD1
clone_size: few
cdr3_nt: TGTGCCACCGTTCAGGGGGCTGGATATGGCTACACCTTC
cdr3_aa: CATVQGAGYGYTF

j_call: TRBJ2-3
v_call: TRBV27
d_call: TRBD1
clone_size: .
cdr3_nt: TGTGCCAGCAGTTTACGACCTCTAGTAAGACAGGGTGCGGATACGCAGTATTTT
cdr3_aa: CASSLRPLVRQGADTQYF

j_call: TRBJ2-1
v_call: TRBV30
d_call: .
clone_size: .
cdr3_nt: TGTGCCTGGACTTTAATACTAAGCTCCTACAATGAGCAGTTCTTC
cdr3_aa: CAWTLILSSYNEQFF

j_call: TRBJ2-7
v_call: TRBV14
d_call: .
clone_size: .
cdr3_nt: TGTGCCAGCAGCCAATTTAAGGGTGGAGGACCCTACGAGCAGTACTTC
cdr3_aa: CASSQFKGGGPYEQYF

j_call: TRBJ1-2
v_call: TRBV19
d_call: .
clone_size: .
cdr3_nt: TGTGCCAGTAGAGAGAGAGGCCAAATCTATGGCTACACCTTC
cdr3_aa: CASRERGQIYGYTF

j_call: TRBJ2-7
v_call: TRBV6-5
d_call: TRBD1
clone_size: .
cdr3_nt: TGTGCCAGCAGTTACGGTTGGGGACAGGGGGTGGTAGAGCAGTACTTC
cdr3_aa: CASSYGWGQGVVEQYF

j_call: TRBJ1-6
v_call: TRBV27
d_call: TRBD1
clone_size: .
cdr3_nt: TGTGCCAGCAGTTCTCCGGGACAGTATAATTCACCCCTCCACTTT
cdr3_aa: CASSSPGQYNSPLHF

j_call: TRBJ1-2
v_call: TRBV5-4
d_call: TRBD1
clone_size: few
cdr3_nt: TGTGCCAGCAGCTTGGCTGGGACAGTCTATGGCTACACCTTC
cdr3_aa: CASSLAGTVYGYTF